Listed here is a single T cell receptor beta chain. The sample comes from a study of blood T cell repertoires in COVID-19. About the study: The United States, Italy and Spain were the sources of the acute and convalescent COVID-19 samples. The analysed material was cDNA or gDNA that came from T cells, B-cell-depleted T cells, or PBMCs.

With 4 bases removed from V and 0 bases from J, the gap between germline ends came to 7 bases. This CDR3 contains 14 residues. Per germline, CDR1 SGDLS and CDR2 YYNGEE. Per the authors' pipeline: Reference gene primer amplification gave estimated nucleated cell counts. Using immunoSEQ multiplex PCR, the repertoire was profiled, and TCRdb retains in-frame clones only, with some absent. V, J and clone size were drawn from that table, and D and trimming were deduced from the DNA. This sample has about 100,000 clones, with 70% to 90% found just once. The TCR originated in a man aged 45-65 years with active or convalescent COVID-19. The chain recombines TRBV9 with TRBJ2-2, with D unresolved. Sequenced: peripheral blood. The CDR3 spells CASSSLANTGELFF. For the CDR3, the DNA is TGTGCCAGCAGCTCTCTAGCGAACACCGGGGAGCTGTTTTTT.